The rows below give T cell receptor beta chains drawn from one sample of a study of cytomegalovirus exposure and HLA in healthy donors. The assay was immunoSEQ multiplex PCR, and TCRdb's table has in-frame clones only and misses some. This table has around 200,000 clones, approximately 78% appearing once. Sequencing used PBMCs. The receptors originated from a woman aged 18-29 years in good health and CMV-seronegative. Each CDR3 is given with its conserved first and last residue. The order of the fields is D gene, clone size, V gene, J gene, CDR3 DNA, CDR3 protein. The D gene is left open where the match is weak. The listing skips clone size in some rows; elsewhere it reads once, few, many or a size class.

TRBD2,NA,TRBV5-1,TRBJ2-5,TGCGCCAGCAAGCTAGCGGGAGGGCCTGAGACCCAGTACTTC,CASKLAGGPETQYF
NA,once,TRBV19,TRBJ2-7,TGTGCCAGTAGTATTGATTACAGGGCCCTTTACGAGCAGTACTTC,CASSIDYRALYEQYF
TRBD1,NA,TRBV19,TRBJ2-7,TGTGCCAGTAGTATCGACAGGGGACGCAGCGAGCAGTACTTC,CASSIDRGRSEQYF
TRBD1,NA,TRBV7-8,TRBJ2-7,TGTGCCAGCAGCTTAGGGACAGGGGCCTACGAGCAGTACTTC,CASSLGTGAYEQYF
NA,few,TRBV25-1,TRBJ2-7,TGTGCCAGCAGTACCTGGCGGACTCCCTACGAGCAGTACTTC,CASSTWRTPYEQYF
NA,NA,TRBV18,TRBJ2-7,TGTGCCAGCTCACCGGCGGGTAGCTCCTACGAGCAGTACTTC,CASSPAGSSYEQYF
NA,NA,TRBV6-5,TRBJ2-7,TGTGCCAGCAGTTACTCAGGAACAGTAACCTACGAGCAGTACTTC,CASSYSGTVTYEQYF
NA,NA,TRBV5-6,TRBJ1-4,TGTGCCAGCAGCTCCGGACAGGAAAAACTGTTTTTT,CASSSGQEKLFF
TRBD1,NA,TRBV5-6,TRBJ1-5,TGTGCCAGCAGCCTGGGACAGGGGGTAACCCTGAATCAGCCCCAGCATTTT,CASSLGQGVTLNQPQHF
TRBD1,NA,TRBV5-1,TRBJ1-5,TGCGCCAGCACCCCCCGGGATGGACAGGAGAATCAGCCCCAGCATTTT,CASTPRDGQENQPQHF
TRBD1,NA,TRBV5-4,TRBJ2-7,TGTGCCAGCAGCTGGCCGGGACAGGGTTATTACGAGCAGTACTTC,CASSWPGQGYYEQYF
TRBD1,NA,TRBV6-1,TRBJ1-2,TGTGCCAACCGGGACAGGACAAACTATGGCTACACCTTC,CANRDRTNYGYTF
TRBD2,NA,TRBV5-1,TRBJ2-1,TGCGCCAGCAGCACTAGCGGGAGTGGGGAGGGTGAGCAGTTCTTC,CASSTSGSGEGEQFF
NA,NA,TRBV25-1,TRBJ2-1,TGTGCCAGCACGGACTTTCGGTTCTTC,CASTDFRFF
TRBD1,NA,TRBV5-1,TRBJ2-5,TGCGCCAGTATAGGGATCGGGACAGAAGAGACCCAGTACTTC,CASIGIGTEETQYF
TRBD1,NA,TRBV13,TRBJ2-7,TGTGCCAGCAGCTTTCCGGAAGGGACAGGGGGCTACGAGCAGTACTTC,CASSFPEGTGGYEQYF
TRBD2,NA,TRBV6-1,TRBJ2-7,TGTGCCAGCAGTGAATTAGCGGGAGGGACCTACGAGCAGTACTTC,CASSELAGGTYEQYF
NA,NA,TRBV6-5,TRBJ2-7,TGTGCCAGCAGTGTGGGGCTCTCACTCTCCTACGAGCAGTACTTC,CASSVGLSLSYEQYF
NA,NA,TRBV18,TRBJ2-3,TGTGCCAGCTCATCTATACCAGATACGCAGTATTTT,CASSSIPDTQYF
NA,NA,TRBV6-5,TRBJ1-5,TGTGCCAGCAAGATACAGGGTAGTTACGATCAGCCCCAGCATTTT,CASKIQGSYDQPQHF
TRBD1,few,TRBV7-8,TRBJ1-1,TGTGCCAGCAGCTTAGGACAGGGGATATGGAACACTGAAGCTTTCTTT,CASSLGQGIWNTEAFF
TRBD2,NA,TRBV2,TRBJ2-5,TGTGCCAGCAGTGAAGCCGATGGGCGGGGGGCCTTTCAAGAGACCCAGTACTTC,CASSEADGRGAFQETQYF
TRBD2,NA,TRBV29-1,TRBJ2-4,TGCAGCGTCTTACTCCCCGGGGGGAGCGGGGGGGTGGACAACATTCAGTACTTC,CSVLLPGGSGGVDNIQYF
NA,NA,TRBV6-5,TRBJ2-7,TGTGCCAGCAGTTACTCTATCCAGGGGAGGGACGAGCAGTACTTC,CASSYSIQGRDEQYF
TRBD2,NA,TRBV6-6,TRBJ2-1,TGTGCCAGCAGCCAAGGGCGGGAGGGCATACAGTTCTTC,CASSQGREGIQFF
NA,NA,TRBV4-1,TRBJ2-1,TGCGCCAGCAGCCTTGTAGCGGAAATGCAGTTCTTC,CASSLVAEMQFF
TRBD1,once,TRBV6-5,TRBJ1-5,TGTGCCAGCTGGACAGGTTATAATCAGCCCCAGCATTTT,CASWTGYNQPQHF
NA,NA,TRBV21-1,TRBJ1-5,TGTGCCAGCAGCAAACGGACCGGGACAGGGTACGAAGTGAGCAATCAGCCCCAGCATTTT,CASSKRTGTGYEVSNQPQHF